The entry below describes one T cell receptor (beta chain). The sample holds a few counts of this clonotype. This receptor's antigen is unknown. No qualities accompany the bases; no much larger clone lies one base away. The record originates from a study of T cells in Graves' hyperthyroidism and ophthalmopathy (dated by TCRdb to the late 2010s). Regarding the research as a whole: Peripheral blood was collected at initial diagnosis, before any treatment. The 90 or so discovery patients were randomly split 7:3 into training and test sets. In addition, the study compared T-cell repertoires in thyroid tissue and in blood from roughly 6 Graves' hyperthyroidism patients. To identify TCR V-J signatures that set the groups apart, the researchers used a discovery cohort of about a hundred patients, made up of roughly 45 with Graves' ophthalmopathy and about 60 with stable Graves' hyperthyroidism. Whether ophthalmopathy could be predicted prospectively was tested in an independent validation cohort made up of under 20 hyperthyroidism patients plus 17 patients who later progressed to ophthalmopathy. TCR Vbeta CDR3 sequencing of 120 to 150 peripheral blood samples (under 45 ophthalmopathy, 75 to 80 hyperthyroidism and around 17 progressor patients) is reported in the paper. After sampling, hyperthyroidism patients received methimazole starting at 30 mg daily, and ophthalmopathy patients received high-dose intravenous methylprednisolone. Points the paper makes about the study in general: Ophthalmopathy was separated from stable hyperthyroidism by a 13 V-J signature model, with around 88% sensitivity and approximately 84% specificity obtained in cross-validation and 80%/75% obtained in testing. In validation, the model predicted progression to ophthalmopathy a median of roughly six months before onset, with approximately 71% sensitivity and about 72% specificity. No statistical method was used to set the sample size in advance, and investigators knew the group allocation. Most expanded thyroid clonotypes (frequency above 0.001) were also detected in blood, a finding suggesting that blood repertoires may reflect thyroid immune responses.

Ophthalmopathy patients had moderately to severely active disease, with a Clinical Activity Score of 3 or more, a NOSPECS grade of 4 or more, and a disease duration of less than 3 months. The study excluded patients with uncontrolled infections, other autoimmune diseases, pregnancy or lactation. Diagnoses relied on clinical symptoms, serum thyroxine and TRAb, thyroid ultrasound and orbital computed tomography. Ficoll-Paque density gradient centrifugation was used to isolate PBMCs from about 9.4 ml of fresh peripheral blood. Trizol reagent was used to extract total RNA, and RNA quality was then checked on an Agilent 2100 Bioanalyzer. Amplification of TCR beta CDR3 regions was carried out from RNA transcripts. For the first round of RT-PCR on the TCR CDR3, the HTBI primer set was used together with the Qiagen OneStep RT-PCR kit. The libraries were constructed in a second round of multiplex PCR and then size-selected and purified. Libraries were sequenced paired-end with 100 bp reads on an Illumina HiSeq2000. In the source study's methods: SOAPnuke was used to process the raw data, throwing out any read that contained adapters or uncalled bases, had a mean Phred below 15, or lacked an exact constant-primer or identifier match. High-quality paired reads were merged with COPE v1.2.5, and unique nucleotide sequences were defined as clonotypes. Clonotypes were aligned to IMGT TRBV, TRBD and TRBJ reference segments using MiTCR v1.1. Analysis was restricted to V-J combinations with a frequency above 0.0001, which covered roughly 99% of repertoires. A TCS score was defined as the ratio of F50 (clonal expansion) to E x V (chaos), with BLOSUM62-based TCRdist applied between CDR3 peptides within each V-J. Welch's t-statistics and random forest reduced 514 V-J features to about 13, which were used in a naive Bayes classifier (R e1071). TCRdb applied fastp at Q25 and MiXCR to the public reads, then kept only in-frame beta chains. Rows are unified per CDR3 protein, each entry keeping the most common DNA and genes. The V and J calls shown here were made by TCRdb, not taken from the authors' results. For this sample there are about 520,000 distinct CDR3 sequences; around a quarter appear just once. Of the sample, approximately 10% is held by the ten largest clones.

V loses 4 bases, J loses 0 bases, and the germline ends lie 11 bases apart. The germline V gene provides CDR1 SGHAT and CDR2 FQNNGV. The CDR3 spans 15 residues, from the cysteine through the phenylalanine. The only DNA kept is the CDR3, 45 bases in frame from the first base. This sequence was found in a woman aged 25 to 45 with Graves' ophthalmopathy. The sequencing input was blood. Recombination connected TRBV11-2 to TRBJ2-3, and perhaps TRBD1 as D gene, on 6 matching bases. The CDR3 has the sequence CASSWPTGSTDTQYF. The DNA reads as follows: TGTGCCAGCAGCTGGCCGACAGGCAGCACAGATACGCAGTATTTT.